This T cell receptor (beta chain) was retrieved from a study of human T cells and chemical hapten exposure. Study results and caveats: Alopecia in all donors means immunity may differ from healthy individuals. There were significantly more large CDR3 similarity clusters among expanded TCRs than among controls.

TCRdb called the RACE reads again in MiXCR, with one record for every CDR3 protein. The repertoire includes 70,000 to 100,000 distinct CDR3 sequences, 6% to 9% of them detected once, and less than 2% sits in the top ten. This clonotype was counted between two and nine times. What it binds is not known. Indicated time point: patch test 1, 2 weeks after DPC sensitization. Treatment reported: therapeutic diphenylcyclopropenone sensitization with weekly scalp DPC. Prior to application of each patch test, blood was drawn. The sample in question was whole blood, obtained in connection with sensitization to the hapten diphenylcyclopropenone (DPC). This clonotype was obtained from a woman in her 30s with alopecia areata. Some clones in this sample may be carry-over from other donors' samples.

The CDR3 region has the DNA TGTGCCAGCAGCTTAGGACAGGGGGCATTTTATCCCGAAAAACTGTTTTTT. This sequence encodes CASSLGQGAFYPEKLFF. The gene calls are TRBV11-2 and TRBJ1-4; 10 bases match TRBD1. Germline V lookup: CDR1 SGHAT, CDR2 FQNNGV. Trimming cost V 1 base and J 8 bases; bases outside gene matches: 10. CDR3 size: 17 residues. The complete variable domain, with remaining parts taken from reference TRBV11-2 and TRBJ1-4, reads EAGVAQSPRYKIIEKRQSVAFWCNPISGHATLYWYQQILGQGPKLLIQFQNNGVVDDSQLPKDRFSAERLKGVDSTLKIQPAKLEDSAVYLCASSLGQGAFYPEKLFFGSGTQLSVL.